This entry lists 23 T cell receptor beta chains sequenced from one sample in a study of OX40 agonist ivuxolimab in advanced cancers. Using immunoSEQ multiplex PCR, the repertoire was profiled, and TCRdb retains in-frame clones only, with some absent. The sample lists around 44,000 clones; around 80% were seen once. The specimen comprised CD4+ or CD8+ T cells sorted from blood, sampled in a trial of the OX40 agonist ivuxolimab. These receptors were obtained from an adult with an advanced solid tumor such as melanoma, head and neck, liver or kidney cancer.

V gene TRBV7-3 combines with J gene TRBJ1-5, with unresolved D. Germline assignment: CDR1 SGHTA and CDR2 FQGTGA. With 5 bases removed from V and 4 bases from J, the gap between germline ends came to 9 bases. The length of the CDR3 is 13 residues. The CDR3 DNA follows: TGTGCCAGCAGCCCAGGCTCAAATCAGCCCCAGCATTTT. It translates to CASSPGSNQPQHF.

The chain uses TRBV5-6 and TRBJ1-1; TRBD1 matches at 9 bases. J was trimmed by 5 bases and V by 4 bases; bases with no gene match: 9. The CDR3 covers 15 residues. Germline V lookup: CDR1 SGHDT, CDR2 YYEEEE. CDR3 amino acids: CASSGLTGGLTEAFF. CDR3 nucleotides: TGTGCCAGCAGCGGTTTAACAGGGGGCTTAACTGAAGCTTTCTTT.

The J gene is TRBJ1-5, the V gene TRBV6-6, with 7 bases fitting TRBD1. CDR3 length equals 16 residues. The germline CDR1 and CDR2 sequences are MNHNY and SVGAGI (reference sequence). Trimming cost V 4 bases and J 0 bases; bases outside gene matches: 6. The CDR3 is CASSWGTEISNQPQHF. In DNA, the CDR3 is TGTGCCAGCAGTTGGGGGACAGAGATTAGCAATCAGCCCCAGCATTTT.

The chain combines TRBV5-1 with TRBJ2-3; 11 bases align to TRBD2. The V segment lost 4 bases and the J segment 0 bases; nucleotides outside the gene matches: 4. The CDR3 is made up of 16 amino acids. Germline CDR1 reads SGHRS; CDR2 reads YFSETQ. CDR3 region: CASSTSGSHSTDTQYF. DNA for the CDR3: TGCGCCAGCAGCACTAGCGGGAGCCATAGCACAGATACGCAGTATTTT.

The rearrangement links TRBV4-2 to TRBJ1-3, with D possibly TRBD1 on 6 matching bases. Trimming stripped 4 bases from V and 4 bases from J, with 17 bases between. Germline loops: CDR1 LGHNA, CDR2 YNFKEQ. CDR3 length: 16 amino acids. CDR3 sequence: CASSRDGEGVGNTIYF. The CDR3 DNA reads TGTGCCAGCAGCCGGGATGGGGAGGGGGTAGGAAACACCATATATTTT.

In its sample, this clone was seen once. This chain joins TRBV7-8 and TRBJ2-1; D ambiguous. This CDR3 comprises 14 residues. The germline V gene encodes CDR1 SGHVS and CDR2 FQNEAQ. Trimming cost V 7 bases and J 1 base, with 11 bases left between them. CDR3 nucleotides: TGTGCCAGCAACCCCGGCGGTTCCTACAATGAGCAGTTCTTC. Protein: CASNPGGSYNEQFF. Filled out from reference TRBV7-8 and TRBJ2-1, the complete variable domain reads GAGVSQSPRYKVAKRGQDVALRCDPISGHVSLFWYQQALGQGPEFLTYFQNEAQLDKSGLPSDRFFAERPEGSVSTLKIQRTQQEDSAVYLCASNPGGSYNEQFFGPGTRLTVL.

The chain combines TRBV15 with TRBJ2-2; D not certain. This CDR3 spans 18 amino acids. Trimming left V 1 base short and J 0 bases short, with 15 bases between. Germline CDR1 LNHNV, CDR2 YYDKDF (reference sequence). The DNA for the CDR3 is TGTGCCACCAGCAGAGGGACCGATGATGCGGCGAACACCGGGGAGCTGTTTTTT. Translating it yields CATSRGTDDAANTGELFF.

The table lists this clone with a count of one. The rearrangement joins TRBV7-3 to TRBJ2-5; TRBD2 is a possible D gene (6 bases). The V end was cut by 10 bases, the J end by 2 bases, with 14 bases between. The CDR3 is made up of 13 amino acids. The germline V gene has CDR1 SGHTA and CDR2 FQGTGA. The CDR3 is CATSPSAQETQYF. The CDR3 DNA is TGTGCCACCTCTCCTAGCGCACAAGAGACCCAGTACTTC.

CDR3 amino acids: CATSRDFGEQFF. The DNA for the CDR3 is TGTGCCACCAGCAGAGATTTCGGTGAGCAGTTCTTC. The V call is TRBV15, the J call TRBJ2-1; no reliable D call. Germline-derived CDR1 and CDR2 are LNHNV and YYDKDF (reference sequence). This CDR3 has 12 amino acids. Trimming pared 0 bases from V and 9 bases from J, leaving 6 bases between. The entire variable domain, with the rest obtained from reference TRBV15 and TRBJ2-1, is as follows: DAMVIQNPRYQVTQFGKPVTLSCSQTLNHNVMYWYQQKSSQAPKLLFHYYDKDFNNEADTPDNFQSRRPNTSFCFLDIRSPGLGDTAMYLCATSRDFGEQFFGPGTRLTVL.

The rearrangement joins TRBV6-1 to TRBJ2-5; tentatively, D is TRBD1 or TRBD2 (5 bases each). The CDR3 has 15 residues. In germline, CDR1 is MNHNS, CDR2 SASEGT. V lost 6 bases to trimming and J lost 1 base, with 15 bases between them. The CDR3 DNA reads TGTGCCAGCAGGGGGGACGGGATGGGCCAAGAGACCCAGTACTTC. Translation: CASRGDGMGQETQYF.

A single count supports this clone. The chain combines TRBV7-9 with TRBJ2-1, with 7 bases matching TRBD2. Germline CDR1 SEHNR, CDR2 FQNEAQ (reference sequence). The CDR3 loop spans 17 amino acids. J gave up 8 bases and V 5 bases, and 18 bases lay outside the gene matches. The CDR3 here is CASSPAGSGWGVDEQFF. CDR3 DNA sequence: TGTGCCAGCAGCCCCGCGGGTAGCGGGTGGGGCGTGGATGAGCAGTTCTTC.

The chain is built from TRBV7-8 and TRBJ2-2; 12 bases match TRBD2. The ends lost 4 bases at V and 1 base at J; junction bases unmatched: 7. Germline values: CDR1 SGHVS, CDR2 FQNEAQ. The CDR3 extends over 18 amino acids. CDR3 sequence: CASSSFRLAGVNTGELFF. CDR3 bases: TGTGCCAGCAGCTCGTTCCGACTAGCGGGAGTGAACACCGGGGAGCTGTTTTTT.

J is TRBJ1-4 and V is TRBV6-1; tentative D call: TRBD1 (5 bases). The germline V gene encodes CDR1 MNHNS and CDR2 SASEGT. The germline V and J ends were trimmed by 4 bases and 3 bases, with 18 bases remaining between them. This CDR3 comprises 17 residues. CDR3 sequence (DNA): TGTGCCAGCAGTGCATCCCTTAGGGGTTGGGCTAATGAAAAACTGTTTTTT. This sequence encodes CASSASLRGWANEKLFF.

DNA of the CDR3: TGTGCCAGTAACCCCGGGACCCAAAGCTACGCTGGAAACACCATATATTTT. It yields the protein CASNPGTQSYAGNTIYF. J is TRBJ1-3 and V is TRBV19; tentatively, D is TRBD1 (5 bases). Germline CDR1 reads LNHDA; CDR2 reads SQIVND (reference sequence). With 7 bases removed from V and 2 bases from J, the gap between germline ends came to 21 bases. The CDR3 totals 17 residues.

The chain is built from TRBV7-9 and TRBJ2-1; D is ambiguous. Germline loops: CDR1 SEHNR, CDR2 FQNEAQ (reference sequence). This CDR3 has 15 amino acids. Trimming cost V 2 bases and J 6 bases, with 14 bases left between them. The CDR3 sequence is CASSLSQLLRNEQFF. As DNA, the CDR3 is TGTGCCAGCAGCTTATCTCAGCTACTACGCAATGAGCAGTTCTTC.

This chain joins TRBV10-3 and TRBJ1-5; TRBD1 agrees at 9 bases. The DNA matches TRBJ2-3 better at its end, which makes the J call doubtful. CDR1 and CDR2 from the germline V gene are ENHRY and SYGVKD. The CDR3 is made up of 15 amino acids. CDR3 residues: CAIRSGTGRDQPQYF. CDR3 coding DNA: TGTGCCATCAGGTCAGGGACAGGGAGGGATCAGCCCCAGTATTTT.

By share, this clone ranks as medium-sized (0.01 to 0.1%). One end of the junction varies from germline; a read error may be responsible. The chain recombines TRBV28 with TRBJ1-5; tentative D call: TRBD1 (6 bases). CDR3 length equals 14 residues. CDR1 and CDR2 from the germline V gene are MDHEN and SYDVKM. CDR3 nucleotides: TGTGCCAGCAGACCAACAGGGAGCAGTCAGCCCCAGCATTTT. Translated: CASRPTGSSQPQHF. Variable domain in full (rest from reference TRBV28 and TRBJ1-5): DVKVTQSSRYLVKRTGEKVFLECVQDMDHENMFWYRQDPGLGLRLIYFSYDVKMKEKGDIPEGYSVSREKKERFSLILESASTNQTSMYLCASRPTGSSQPQHFGDGTRLSIL.

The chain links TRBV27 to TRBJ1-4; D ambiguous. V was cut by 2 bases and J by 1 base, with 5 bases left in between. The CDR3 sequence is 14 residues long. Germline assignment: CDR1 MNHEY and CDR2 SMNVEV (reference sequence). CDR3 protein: CASSLGRTNEKLFF. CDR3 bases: TGTGCCAGCAGTTTAGGGCGAACTAATGAAAAACTGTTTTTT.

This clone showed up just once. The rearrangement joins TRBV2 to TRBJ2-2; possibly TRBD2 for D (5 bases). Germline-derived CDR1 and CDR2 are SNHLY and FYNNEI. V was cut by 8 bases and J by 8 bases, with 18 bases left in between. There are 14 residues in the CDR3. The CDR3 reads CASRPGLETGELFF. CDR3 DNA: TGTGCCAGCCGGCCGGGGTTAGAGACGGGGGAGCTGTTTTTT. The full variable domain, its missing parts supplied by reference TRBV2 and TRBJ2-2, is EPEVTQTPSHQVTQMGQEVILRCVPISNHLYFYWYRQILGQKVEFLVSFYNNEISEKSEIFDDQFSVERPDGSNFTLKIRSTKLEDSAMYFCASRPGLETGELFFGEGSRLTVL.

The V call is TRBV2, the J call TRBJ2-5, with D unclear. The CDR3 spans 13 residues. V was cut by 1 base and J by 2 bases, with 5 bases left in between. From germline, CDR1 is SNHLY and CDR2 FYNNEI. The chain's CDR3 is CASSEDGQETQYF. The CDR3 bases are TGTGCCAGCAGTGAAGACGGGCAAGAGACCCAGTACTTC.

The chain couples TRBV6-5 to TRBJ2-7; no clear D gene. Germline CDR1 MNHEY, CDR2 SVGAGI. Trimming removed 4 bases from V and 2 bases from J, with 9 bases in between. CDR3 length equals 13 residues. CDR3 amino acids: CASSLGMTYEQYF. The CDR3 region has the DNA TGTGCCAGCAGTTTGGGGATGACCTACGAGCAGTACTTC.

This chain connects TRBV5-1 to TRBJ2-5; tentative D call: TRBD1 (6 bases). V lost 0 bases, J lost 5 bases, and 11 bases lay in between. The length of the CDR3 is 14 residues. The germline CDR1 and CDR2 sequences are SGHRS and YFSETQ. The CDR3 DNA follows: TGCGCCAGCAGCTTGGAGTCAGGGGACGAGACCCAGTACTTC. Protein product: CASSLESGDETQYF. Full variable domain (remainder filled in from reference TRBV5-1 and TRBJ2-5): KAGVTQTPRYLIKTRGQQVTLSCSPISGHRSVSWYQQTPGQGLQFLFEYFSETQRNKGNFPGRFSGRQFSNSRSEMNVSTLELGDSALYLCASSLESGDETQYFGPGTRLLVL.

The CDR3 protein is CASSLISAMYSPLHF. CDR3 DNA sequence: TGTGCCAGCAGTTTGATATCGGCTATGTATTCACCCCTCCACTTT. The rearrangement links TRBV28 to TRBJ1-6; D is ambiguous. CDR3 length equals 15 residues. Trimming pared 3 bases from V and 8 bases from J, leaving 14 bases between. Germline CDR1 is MDHEN and CDR2 is SYDVKM.